The clone carrying this T cell receptor beta chain was recorded many times. The target antigen is unknown. For TCR beta, libraries came from iRepertoire HTBI primers and Arm-PCR of CDR3 regions. Via MiXCR, TCRdb re-called the multiplex PCR reads, giving one row per CDR3 protein. The sample has roughly 500,000 distinct CDR3 sequences, about 20% seen once. The time point here: persistent/refractory GD, antithyroid drugs over 5 years with positive TRAb. With RNA extracted from PBMCs as input, the TCR library was made. Germline CDR1 and CDR2: MDHEN and SYDVKM. The CDR3 is 15 residues long. V lost 1 base to trimming and J lost 2 bases, with 11 bases between them. The sample belongs to a study of regulatory T cells in long-lasting Graves disease. Study-wide results and caveats: Lower TCR diversity was seen in persistent Graves' patients than in newly diagnosed ones. When disease was persistent, TRBV28, TRBJ1-2 and TRBJ2-5 were the favored segments.

Material: peripheral blood mononuclear cells (PBMCs), obtained when the disease was refractory, from a patient treated with antithyroid drugs. This TCR was sampled from a female donor with Graves disease. The rearrangement uses TRBV28 and TRBJ2-5; no firm D call. CDR3 sequence reads: CASSLSGWSQETQYF. For the CDR3, the DNA is TGTGCCAGCAGTTTATCCGGGTGGTCACAAGAGACCCAGTACTTC.